These 20 T cell receptor beta chains were all obtained from the same sample, sequenced in a study of blood T cells in healthy people across ages. Together with a sample-barcoded 5' primer, a J-beta primer mix was included in a second PCR lasting roughly 6 to 12 cycles. TCRdb ran MiXCR on the 5' RACE reads and lists one entry per CDR3 protein. The sample yields about 1.4 million distinct CDR3 sequences, approximately 59% seen once. Material: blood. The receptor source for this set is a man between 18 and 35 years old in good health.

This clonotype was found a few times. The J gene is TRBJ1-5, the V gene TRBV4-1; D might be TRBD1 (5 bases). This CDR3 comprises 16 residues. The germline CDR1 and CDR2 sequences are MGHRA and YSYEKL. V was shortened by 2 bases and J by 5 bases, with 16 bases between the two germline ends. The chain's CDR3 is CASSQRRGTEDQPQHF. CDR3 coding DNA: TGCGCCAGCAGCCAACGACGCGGGACGGAAGATCAGCCCCAGCATTTT.

This clonotype has only a few counts. This chain uses TRBV10-3 with TRBJ2-5; D is possibly TRBD1 or TRBD2 (5 bases each). Trimming pared 5 bases from V and 0 bases from J, leaving 16 bases between. Germline V CDR1 and CDR2: ENHRY, SYGVKD. This CDR3 contains 16 residues. The CDR3 protein is CAISPGRSPHQETQYF. CDR3 nucleotides: TGTGCCATCAGTCCGGGGCGTAGCCCTCACCAAGAGACCCAGTACTTC.

The chain has TRBV5-6 and TRBJ2-7, with D tentatively TRBD2 (6 bases). There are 14 residues in the CDR3. Trimming removed 7 bases from V and 8 bases from J, with 22 bases in between. The germline gives CDR1 SGHDT, CDR2 YYEEEE. The CDR3 DNA reads as TGTGCCAGCGCTGAGACTAGTCAAGAGTTGAAGCAGTACTTC. This encodes CASAETSQELKQYF.

The table lists this clonotype with a few counts. V gene TRBV3-1 combines with J gene TRBJ1-2; D is unresolved. V was clipped by 0 bases and J by 5 bases, with 16 bases between them. Germline V gene data show CDR1 as LGHDT and CDR2 as YNNKEL (reference sequence). This CDR3 contains 16 residues. Written as DNA, the CDR3 is TGTGCCAGCAGCCAAGATCCGGGCCTTCCGCCATATGGCTACACCTTC. This gives the protein CASSQDPGLPPYGYTF.

This chain links TRBV15 with TRBJ2-1; D gene unclear. Trimming left V 2 bases short and J 7 bases short, with 6 bases between. The CDR3 is 12 amino acids. Germline loops: CDR1 LNHNV, CDR2 YYDKDF (reference sequence). The CDR3 spells CATSRLNNEQFF. CDR3 bases: TGTGCCACCAGCAGACTTAATAATGAGCAGTTCTTC. Full variable domain (outside the CDR3, taken from reference TRBV15 and TRBJ2-1): DAMVIQNPRYQVTQFGKPVTLSCSQTLNHNVMYWYQQKSSQAPKLLFHYYDKDFNNEADTPDNFQSRRPNTSFCFLDIRSPGLGDTAMYLCATSRLNNEQFFGPGTRLTVL.

The J gene is TRBJ1-5, the V gene TRBV20-1; D uncertain. The CDR3 spans 15 residues. V shed 3 bases and J shed 0 bases, with 12 bases lying between them. Germline CDR1 and CDR2: DFQATT and SNEGSKA (reference sequence). CDR3 nucleotide sequence: TGCAGTGCTAGGGGAACACGTTTTAGCAATCAGCCCCAGCATTTT. Protein sequence: CSARGTRFSNQPQHF.

V is TRBV29-1 and J is TRBJ2-3, with D perhaps TRBD1 (5 bases). V lost 3 bases and J 1 base, leaving 11 bases between the germline ends. The CDR3 sequence is 14 residues long. The V gene's germline CDR1 is SQVTM and CDR2 ANQGSEA. The CDR3 loop reads CSVDGGARTDTQYF. The CDR3 nucleotides are TGCAGCGTTGATGGTGGGGCCCGCACAGATACGCAGTATTTT.

The chain links TRBV30 to TRBJ1-1, with D maybe TRBD1 (6 bases). Germline CDR1 is GTSNPN and CDR2 is SVGIG (reference sequence). This CDR3 spans 13 amino acids. V was shortened by 4 bases and J by 4 bases, with 13 bases between the two germline ends. The CDR3 nucleotides read TGTGCCTGGAAAATGGGGGGGCTCACTGAAGCTTTCTTT. Residues: CAWKMGGLTEAFF. The entire variable domain, with the rest obtained from reference TRBV30 and TRBJ1-1, is as follows: SQTIHQWPATLVQPVGSPLSLECTVEGTSNPNLYWYRQAAGRGLQLLFYSVGIGQISSEVPQNLSASRPQDRQFILSSKKLLLSDSGFYLCAWKMGGLTEAFFGQGTRLTVV.

V gene TRBV20-1 combines with J gene TRBJ1-1; 8 positions match TRBD1. The CDR3 totals 14 residues. Trimming took 1 base from V and 10 from J; bases not matched to a gene: 11. Germline assignment: CDR1 DFQATT and CDR2 SNEGSKA (reference sequence). For the CDR3, the DNA is TGCAGTGCTAGAGCTCGGGCAGGGGGCGAAGGAGCTTTCTTT. Translated, it gives CSARARAGGEGAFF.

Details on this clonotype: At one of its ends the junction is not consistent with the germline gene, which may arise from a read error. The V and J genes are TRBV9 and TRBJ2-4; perhaps D is TRBD1 or TRBD2 (8 bases each). The CDR3 covers 17 residues. The germline gives CDR1 SGDLS, CDR2 YYNGEE. This CDR3 is CAGSVAGQEVAKNIQYF. As DNA, the CDR3 is TGTGCCGGCAGCGTAGCGGGACAGGAGGTAGCCAAAAACATTCAGTACTTC.

The V gene is TRBV7-2, the J gene TRBJ2-5; maybe TRBD2 (7 bases). Germline loops: CDR1 SGHTA, CDR2 FQGNSA. CDR3 length: 15 amino acids. Trimming pared 2 bases from V and 11 bases from J, leaving 21 bases between. CDR3 region: CASSLTPRGGDEQYF. The CDR3 DNA reads as TGTGCCAGCAGCTTAACTCCGAGGGGGGGCGATGAGCAGTACTTC.

This clonotype was counted a single time. The V and J genes are TRBV27 and TRBJ2-7, with 11 positions matching TRBD2. The junction had 7 bases not matched to a gene; V was cut back by 8 bases and J by 4 bases. The germline V gene encodes CDR1 MNHEY and CDR2 SMNVEV (reference sequence). This CDR3 has 14 residues. The CDR3 DNA reads TGTGCCAGCCAGGAGGGACTAGCGGCGTACGAGCAGTACTTC. Protein: CASQEGLAAYEQYF.

This clonotype was found a few times. The V call is TRBV6-6, the J call TRBJ2-7, with 7 bases identical to TRBD2. V lost 5 bases, J lost 0 bases, and 7 bases stayed unmatched. The length of the CDR3 is 15 residues. Looked up from germline, CDR1 is MNHNY and CDR2 is SVGAGI (reference sequence). The CDR3 coding sequence is TGTGCCAGCAGTAGCGGGGAGGGGCACTCCTACGAGCAGTACTTC. Translated: CASSSGEGHSYEQYF.

This clonotype was detected only once. The CDR3 nucleotides are TGCGCCAGCAGCCAGGCCCCCGGTAATCCCCAGTCAGAGACCCAGTACTTC. Amino acid sequence: CASSQAPGNPQSETQYF. The V call is TRBV4-1, the J call TRBJ2-5; D is unresolved. Germline V gene data show CDR1 as MGHRA and CDR2 as YSYEKL. The CDR3 totals 17 residues. Trimming cost V 3 bases and J 4 bases, with 21 bases left between them.

This clonotype turned up a few times. The rearrangement joins TRBV7-8 to TRBJ2-7; no reliable D call. CDR3 length: 15 amino acids. CDR1 SGHVS and CDR2 FQNEAQ come from the germline V gene. Trimming stripped 1 base from V and 2 bases from J, with 12 bases between. For the CDR3, the DNA is TGTGCCAGCAGCTTAGTGTCCGTCAGCACCTACGAGCAGTACTTC. It encodes CASSLVSVSTYEQYF.

The chain carries TRBV10-3 and TRBJ1-6; D unclear. Germline V gene data show CDR1 as ENHRY and CDR2 as SYGVKD. V was pared by 4 bases and J by 7 bases, with 8 bases between. The length of the CDR3 is 13 residues. CDR3 nucleotides: TGTGCCATCAGTGTTGACATGAATTCACCCCTCCACTTT. Its translation: CAISVDMNSPLHF.

A few counts support this clonotype. The CDR3 DNA follows: TGTGCCAGCAGCTTAGTGGGGGTAGCGGGGGCCAGGGAGACCCAGTACTTC. Its protein is CASSLVGVAGARETQYF. The chain has TRBV11-2 and TRBJ2-5; 9 nucleotides agree with TRBD2. The V gene's germline CDR1 is SGHAT and CDR2 FQNNGV. CDR3 length equals 17 residues. Losses at the gene ends were 1 base for V and 5 bases for J; bases not matched to a gene: 11.

The V and J genes are TRBV10-1 and TRBJ2-5; D might be TRBD1 or TRBD2, each matching 5 bases. Gene TRBJ2-7 matches the end of the DNA better, so the J call may be wrong. Germline loops: CDR1 WNHNN, CDR2 SYGVQD (reference sequence). This CDR3 has 14 amino acids. CDR3: CASSESGTPYEQYF. Here the CDR3 DNA reads TGCGCCAGCAGTGAGTCAGGGACCCCCTACGAGCAGTACTTC.

This clonotype was counted between two and nine times. The chain links TRBV29-1 to TRBJ2-2; 8 positions agree with TRBD2. CDR1 is SQVTM, CDR2 ANQGSEA, per germline. V lost 2 bases and J lost 5; bases outside the gene matches: 4. The CDR3 has 14 amino acids. The CDR3 DNA reads TGCAGCGTTGAAAGCGGGAGAAGGACCGGGGAGCTGTTTTTT. The encoded protein is CSVESGRRTGELFF.

This rearrangement joins TRBV20-1 to TRBJ1-6; D is uncertain. The ends were cut back, 3 bases at V and 5 bases at J, with 11 bases in the middle. This CDR3 is 14 amino acids long. The V gene's germline CDR1 is DFQATT and CDR2 SNEGSKA (reference sequence). CDR3 residues: CSASPVSDNSPLHF. CDR3 nucleotides: TGCAGTGCTAGTCCGGTTTCTGATAATTCACCCCTCCACTTT.